This T cell receptor beta chain was retrieved from a study of T cells in localized non-small cell lung cancer. TCRdb keeps only in-frame clones here, not all; method: immunoSEQ multiplex PCR. The repertoire holds about 72,000 clones, roughly four fifths seen once, with roughly 14% in the top ten. Study observations and caveats: One tumor region alone was sequenced, and heterogeneity therefore remains possible. A raised T cell density in blood coincided with lengthier overall survival. In adjacent lung appeared a median around 57 of the top 100 tumor clones. Compared with tumor, uninvolved adjacent lung displayed greater T cell clonality, ranking highest overall.

In the case of this clone: What it binds is unknown.

V dropped 6 bases and J dropped 1; count of bases not matched to a gene: 4. Germline V gene lookup returns CDR1 LNHDA and CDR2 SQIVND (reference sequence). The CDR3 totals 14 residues. The source is a female donor over 55 with stage I lung adenocarcinoma. Sequenced here: peripheral blood, sampled before any cancer treatment. The chain links TRBV19 to TRBJ1-1; 8 bases map to TRBD1. CDR3 loop: CASRTGVANTEAFF. The CDR3 region has the DNA TGTGCCAGTAGGACAGGGGTTGCGAACACTGAAGCTTTCTTT.